This entry lists 20 T cell receptor beta chains sequenced from one sample in a study of shared clonotypes between healthy human individuals. The table came from immunoSEQ multiplex PCR; TCRdb's copy has only in-frame clones and leaves some out. The table includes over 400,000 clones, 70% to 80% detected once. The sequenced material came from PBMCs. Receptors were obtained from a woman aged 35 to 49 in good health. Some clones in this sample may be carry-over from other donors' samples.

This clone was observed once. This chain uses TRBV5-1 with TRBJ2-1, with 9 bases aligning to TRBD2. Per the germline V gene, CDR1 is SGHRS and CDR2 is YFSETQ. Trimming cost V 7 bases and J 4 bases; bases outside gene matches: 18. The CDR3 loop spans 18 amino acids. CDR3 sequence (DNA): TGCGCCAGCTCCGCGGGAGTAGCGGGAGTAACACGTTACAATGAGCAGTTCTTC. It is translated as CASSAGVAGVTRYNEQFF.

CDR3 loop: CASSSASGRATYNEQFF. The CDR3 coding sequence is TGCGCCAGCAGTTCGGCTAGCGGGAGGGCCACCTACAATGAGCAGTTCTTC. V usage is TRBV5-1 and J usage is TRBJ2-1; 12 positions match TRBD2. Unmatched junction bases numbered 8, after V lost 5 bases and J lost 2 bases. This CDR3 spans 17 amino acids. From germline, CDR1 is SGHRS and CDR2 YFSETQ.

The chain links TRBV18 to TRBJ1-3; the D gene is possibly TRBD1 (6 bases). The V gene's germline CDR1 is KGHSH and CDR2 LQKENI. This CDR3 region has 15 residues. Trimming removed 0 bases from V and 4 bases from J, with 10 bases in between. The CDR3 sequence is CASSPPSRGGNTIYF. The CDR3 DNA follows: TGTGCCAGCTCACCACCGAGCAGGGGCGGAAACACCATATATTTT.

The chain links TRBV30 to TRBJ1-3; D unclear. The CDR3 is 16 amino acids. V dropped 0 bases and J dropped 0 bases, with 12 bases sitting between them. The germline CDR1 and CDR2 sequences are GTSNPN and SVGIG (reference sequence). The CDR3 reads CAWSVLRPNSGNTIYF. The CDR3 bases are TGTGCCTGGAGTGTACTCCGGCCCAACTCTGGAAACACCATATATTTT.

This sequence joins TRBV5-4 and TRBJ2-5, with 15 bases lining up with TRBD2. TRBJ2-7 explains the end of the DNA better; the J call may be wrong. The CDR3 totals 16 residues. Germline V lookup: CDR1 SGHNT, CDR2 YYREEE (reference sequence). The CDR3 bases are TGTGCCAGCAGCCCTGGACTAGCGGGAGGGCCGTCCGAGCAGTACTTC. Translation gives CASSPGLAGGPSEQYF.

The V call is TRBV30, the J call TRBJ2-7; TRBD1 aligns across 8 bases. Germline V gives CDR1 GTSNPN, CDR2 SVGIG (reference sequence). The CDR3 totals 17 residues. The trim removed 2 bases at V and 1 base at J, leaving 13 bases unmatched. CDR3 coding DNA: TGTGCCTGGAGTCCCATACCCCCTCGGACAGGGTCCTACGAGCAGTACTTC. Protein sequence: CAWSPIPPRTGSYEQYF.

The chain joins TRBV29-1 to TRBJ2-1, with 9 nucleotides matching TRBD2. Looked up from germline, CDR1 is SQVTM and CDR2 is ANQGSEA. V lost 2 bases and J lost 0; bases outside the gene matches: 8. CDR3 length equals 17 residues. DNA for the CDR3: TGCAGCGTTGAAAATGCACTACTAGCGGGCTCCTACAATGAGCAGTTCTTC. Translation: CSVENALLAGSYNEQFF.

Comment on this clone: One end of the junction does not line up with germline, which may come from a read error. The chain has TRBV7-7 and TRBJ2-5; no definite D call. The CDR3 consists of 13 residues. Germline V gives CDR1 SSHAT, CDR2 FNYEAQ (reference sequence). The CDR3 loop is CASSLGIEETQYF. In DNA form, the CDR3 reads TGTGCTAGCAGCTTGGGAATAGAAGAGACCCAGTACTTC.

The gene calls are TRBV11-2 and TRBJ2-3; 7 nucleotides match TRBD2. The germline CDR1 and CDR2 sequences are SGHAT and FQNNGV. The CDR3 has 17 residues. Trimming removed 5 bases from V and 3 bases from J; junction bases left unmatched: 14. This chain's CDR3 is CASSPMAGLIWTDTQYF. CDR3 bases: TGTGCCAGCAGCCCGATGGCGGGACTAATCTGGACAGATACGCAGTATTTT.

The chain links TRBV5-1 to TRBJ2-3, with D uncertain. Trimming took 0 bases from V and 4 from J, leaving 9 bases between them. The germline gives CDR1 SGHRS, CDR2 YFSETQ. This CDR3 contains 14 residues. DNA of the CDR3: TGCGCCAGCAGCTTGGAAGGCCAATCAGATACGCAGTATTTT. It yields the protein CASSLEGQSDTQYF.

The chain combines TRBV4-1 with TRBJ2-3; D unclear. Germline CDR1 reads MGHRA; CDR2 reads YSYEKL. V shed 1 base and J shed 2 bases, with 7 bases lying between them. The CDR3 is made up of 14 amino acids. As DNA, the CDR3 is TGCGCCAGCAGCCAAGTTGGCTACACAGATACGCAGTATTTT. Encoded protein: CASSQVGYTDTQYF.

The J gene is TRBJ1-2, the V gene TRBV5-4; D unresolved. This CDR3 has 13 residues. V was pared by 0 bases and J by 4 bases, with 7 bases between. Germline CDR1 reads SGHNT; CDR2 reads YYREEE (reference sequence). The CDR3 nucleotides are TGTGCCAGCAGCTTGGATACAGTCTATGGCTACACCTTC. Protein sequence: CASSLDTVYGYTF. Variable domain in full (rest from reference TRBV5-4 and TRBJ1-2): ETGVTQSPTHLIKTRGQQVTLRCSSQSGHNTVSWYQQALGQGPQFIFQYYREEENGRGNFPPRFSGLQFPNYSSELNVNALELDDSALYLCASSLDTVYGYTFGSGTRLTVV.

The rearrangement uses TRBV4-3 and TRBJ2-1; TRBD2 agrees at 7 bases. Germline loops: CDR1 LGHNA, CDR2 YSLEER. CDR3 size: 13 residues. The ends lost 3 bases at V and 6 bases at J; junction bases unmatched: 2. The CDR3 region is CASSHGRGNEQFF. As DNA, the CDR3 is TGCGCCAGCAGCCATGGGAGGGGCAATGAGCAGTTCTTC.

The rearrangement links TRBV7-8 to TRBJ2-2; TRBD2 matches 7 bases. V lost 5 bases, J lost 0 bases, and 3 bases stayed unmatched. The CDR3 runs to 15 residues. Germline V gene data show CDR1 as SGHVS and CDR2 as FQNEAQ. The CDR3 DNA reads TGTGCCAGCAGCACGGGACTAACGAACACCGGGGAGCTGTTTTTT. As protein: CASSTGLTNTGELFF.

The chain employs TRBV19 and TRBJ2-2; D unclear. V was trimmed by 5 bases and J by 7 bases, leaving 5 bases between them. Germline V gives CDR1 LNHDA, CDR2 SQIVND (reference sequence). CDR3 size: 11 residues. The CDR3 is CASSGLGELFF. The CDR3 bases are TGTGCCAGTAGTGGCCTCGGGGAGCTGTTTTTT.

The V gene is TRBV5-4, the J gene TRBJ1-1; D is uncertain. The V end was cut by 0 bases, the J end by 1 base, with 10 bases between. The germline V gene encodes CDR1 SGHNT and CDR2 YYREEE (reference sequence). This CDR3 region has 15 residues. Here the CDR3 reads CASSLGTSRNTEAFF. The CDR3 region has the DNA TGTGCCAGCAGCTTGGGTACCAGCCGGAACACTGAAGCTTTCTTT.

For this clone: A much larger clonotype is one base distant, so this may be a read error. The V and J genes are TRBV19 and TRBJ2-7; no clear D. CDR1 and CDR2 from the germline V gene are LNHDA and SQIVND (reference sequence). CDR3 length: 15 residues. The CDR3 sequence is CASNIDSSARYEQYF. The CDR3 nucleotides read TGTGCCAGTAATATAGATTCTTCAGCTCGCTACGAGCAGTACTTC.

The genes are TRBV5-1 and TRBJ2-5, with a possible D match to TRBD1 (5 bases). Trimming took off 0 bases at V and 4 bases at J, with 19 bases between the two ends. The CDR3 spans 17 residues. Germline lookup yields CDR1 SGHRS and CDR2 YFSETQ. In DNA form, the CDR3 reads TGCGCCAGCAGCTTGGCCGGGCAGGGTAGGCGTTTAGAGACCCAGTACTTC. Residues: CASSLAGQGRRLETQYF.

This clone was counted ten times or more. This CDR3 reads CASSLSSGTPDTQYF. In DNA form, the CDR3 reads TGTGCCAGCAGTTTATCTAGCGGGACCCCAGATACGCAGTATTTT. The J gene is TRBJ2-3, the V gene TRBV27, with 8 bases matching TRBD2. Germline assignment: CDR1 MNHEY and CDR2 SMNVEV (reference sequence). Trimming took 0 bases from V and 4 from J; bases not matched to a gene: 3. The length of the CDR3 is 15 residues.

The CDR3 loop is CASSQSRVSGANVLTF. The CDR3 coding sequence is TGTGCCAGCAGCCAAAGCAGGGTCTCTGGGGCCAACGTCCTGACTTTC. This chain joins TRBV11-2 and TRBJ2-6; possibly TRBD1 for D (5 bases). Germline V gives CDR1 SGHAT, CDR2 FQNNGV. CDR3 size: 16 residues. V shed 5 bases and J shed 0 bases, with 11 bases lying between them. Full variable domain (outside the CDR3, taken from reference TRBV11-2 and TRBJ2-6): EAGVAQSPRYKIIEKRQSVAFWCNPISGHATLYWYQQILGQGPKLLIQFQNNGVVDDSQLPKDRFSAERLKGVDSTLKIQPAKLEDSAVYLCASSQSRVSGANVLTFGAGSRLTVL.